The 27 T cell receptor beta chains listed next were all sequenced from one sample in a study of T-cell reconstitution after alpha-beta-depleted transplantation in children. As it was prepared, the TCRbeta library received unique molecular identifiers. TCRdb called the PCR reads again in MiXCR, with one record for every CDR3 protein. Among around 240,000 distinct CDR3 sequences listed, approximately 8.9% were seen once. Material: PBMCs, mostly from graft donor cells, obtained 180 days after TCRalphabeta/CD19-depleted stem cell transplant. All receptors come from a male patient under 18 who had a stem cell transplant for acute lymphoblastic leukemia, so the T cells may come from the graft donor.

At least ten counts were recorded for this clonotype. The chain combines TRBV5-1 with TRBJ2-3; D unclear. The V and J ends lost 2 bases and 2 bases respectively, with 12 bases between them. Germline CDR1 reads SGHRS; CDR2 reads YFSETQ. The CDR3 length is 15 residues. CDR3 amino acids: CASSLTSNPTDTQYF. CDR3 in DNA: TGCGCCAGCAGCTTAACCTCTAATCCCACAGATACGCAGTATTTT.

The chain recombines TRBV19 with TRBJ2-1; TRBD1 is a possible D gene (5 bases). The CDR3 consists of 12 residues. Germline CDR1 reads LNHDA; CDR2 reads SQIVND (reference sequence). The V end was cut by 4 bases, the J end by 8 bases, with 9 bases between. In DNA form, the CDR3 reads TGTGCCAGTAGTAGGTGGGGCTATGAGCAGTTCTTC. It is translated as CASSRWGYEQFF.

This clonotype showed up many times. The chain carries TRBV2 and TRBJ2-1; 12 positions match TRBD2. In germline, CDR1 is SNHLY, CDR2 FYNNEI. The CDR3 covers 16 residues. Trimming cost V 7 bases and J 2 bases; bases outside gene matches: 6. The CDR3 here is CASNMGLAGPYNEQFF. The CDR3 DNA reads TGTGCCAGCAATATGGGACTAGCGGGTCCCTACAATGAGCAGTTCTTC.

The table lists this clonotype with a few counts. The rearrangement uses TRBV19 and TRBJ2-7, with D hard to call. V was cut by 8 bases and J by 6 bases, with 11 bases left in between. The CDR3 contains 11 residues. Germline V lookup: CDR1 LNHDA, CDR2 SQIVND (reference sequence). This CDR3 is CASGPLGEQYF. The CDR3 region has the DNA TGTGCCAGTGGACCTCTAGGCGAGCAGTACTTC.

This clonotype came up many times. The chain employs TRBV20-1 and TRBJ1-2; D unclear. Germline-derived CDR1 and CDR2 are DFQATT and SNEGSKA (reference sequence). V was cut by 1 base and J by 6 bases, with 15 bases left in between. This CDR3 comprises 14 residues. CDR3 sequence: CSARGGRERDGYTF. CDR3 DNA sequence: TGCAGTGCTAGAGGCGGGAGGGAAAGGGATGGCTACACCTTC.

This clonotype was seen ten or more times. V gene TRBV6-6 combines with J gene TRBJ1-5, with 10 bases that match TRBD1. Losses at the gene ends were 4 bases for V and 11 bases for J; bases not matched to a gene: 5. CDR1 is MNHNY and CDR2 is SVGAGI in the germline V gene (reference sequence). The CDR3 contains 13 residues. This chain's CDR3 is CASSFRGQGSQHF. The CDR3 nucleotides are TGTGCCAGCAGTTTCCGGGGACAGGGGTCCCAGCATTTT.

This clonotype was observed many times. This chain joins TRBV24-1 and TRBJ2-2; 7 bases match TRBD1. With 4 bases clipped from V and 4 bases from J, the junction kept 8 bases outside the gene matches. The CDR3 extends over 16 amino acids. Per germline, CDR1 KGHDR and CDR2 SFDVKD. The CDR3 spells CATSDPTGKGTGELFF. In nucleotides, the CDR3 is TGTGCCACCAGTGACCCGACAGGGAAGGGCACCGGGGAGCTGTTTTTT.

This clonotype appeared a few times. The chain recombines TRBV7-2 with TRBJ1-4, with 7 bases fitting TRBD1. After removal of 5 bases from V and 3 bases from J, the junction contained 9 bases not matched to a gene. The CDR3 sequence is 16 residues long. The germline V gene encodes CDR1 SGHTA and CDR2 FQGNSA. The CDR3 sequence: CASSPDRVEANEKLFF. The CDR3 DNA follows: TGTGCCAGCAGCCCCGACAGGGTGGAGGCTAATGAAAAACTGTTTTTT.

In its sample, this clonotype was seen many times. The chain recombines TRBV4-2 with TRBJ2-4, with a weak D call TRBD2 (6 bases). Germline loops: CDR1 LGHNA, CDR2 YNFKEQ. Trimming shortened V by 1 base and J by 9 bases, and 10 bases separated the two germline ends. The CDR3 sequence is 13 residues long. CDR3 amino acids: CASSQVVEGIQYF. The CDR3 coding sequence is TGTGCCAGCAGCCAAGTTGTGGAGGGCATTCAGTACTTC.

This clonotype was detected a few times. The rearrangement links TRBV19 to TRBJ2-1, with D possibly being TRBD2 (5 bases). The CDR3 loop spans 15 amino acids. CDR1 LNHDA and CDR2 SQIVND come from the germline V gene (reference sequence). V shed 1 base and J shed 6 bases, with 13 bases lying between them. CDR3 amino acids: CASSIGRLAPNEQFF. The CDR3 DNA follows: TGTGCCAGTAGTATAGGACGGCTAGCCCCCAATGAGCAGTTCTTC.

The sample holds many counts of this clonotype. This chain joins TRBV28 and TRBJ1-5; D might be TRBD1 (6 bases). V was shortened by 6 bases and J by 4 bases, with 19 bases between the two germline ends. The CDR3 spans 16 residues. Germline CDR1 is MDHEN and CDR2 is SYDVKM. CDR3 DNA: TGTGCCAGCAGGCCGGCGCCTGTCAGGGGTAATCAGCCCCAGCATTTT. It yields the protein CASRPAPVRGNQPQHF. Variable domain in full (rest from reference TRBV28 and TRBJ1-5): DVKVTQSSRYLVKRTGEKVFLECVQDMDHENMFWYRQDPGLGLRLIYFSYDVKMKEKGDIPEGYSVSREKKERFSLILESASTNQTSMYLCASRPAPVRGNQPQHFGDGTRLSIL.

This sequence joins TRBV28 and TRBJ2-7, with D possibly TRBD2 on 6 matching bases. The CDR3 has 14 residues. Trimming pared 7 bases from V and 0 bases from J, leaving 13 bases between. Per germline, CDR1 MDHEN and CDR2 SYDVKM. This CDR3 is CASTNSGSSYEQYF. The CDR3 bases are TGTGCCAGCACCAATAGCGGAAGCTCCTACGAGCAGTACTTC. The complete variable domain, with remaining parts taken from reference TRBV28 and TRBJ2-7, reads DVKVTQSSRYLVKRTGEKVFLECVQDMDHENMFWYRQDPGLGLRLIYFSYDVKMKEKGDIPEGYSVSREKKERFSLILESASTNQTSMYLCASTNSGSSYEQYFGPGTRLTVT.

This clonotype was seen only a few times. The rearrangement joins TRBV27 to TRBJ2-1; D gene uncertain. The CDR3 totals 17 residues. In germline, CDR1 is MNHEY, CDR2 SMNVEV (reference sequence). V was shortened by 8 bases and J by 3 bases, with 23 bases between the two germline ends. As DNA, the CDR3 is TGTGCCAGCGGACCTCCCCGGGTGGCTCGGAACTACAATGAGCAGTTCTTC. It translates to CASGPPRVARNYNEQFF.

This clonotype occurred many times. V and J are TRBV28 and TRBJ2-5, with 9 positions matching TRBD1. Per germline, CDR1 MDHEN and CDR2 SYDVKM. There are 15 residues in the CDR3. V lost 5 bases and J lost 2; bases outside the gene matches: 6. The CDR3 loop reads CASSPHRGLQETQYF. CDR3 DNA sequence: TGTGCCAGCAGTCCACACAGGGGGCTACAAGAGACCCAGTACTTC.

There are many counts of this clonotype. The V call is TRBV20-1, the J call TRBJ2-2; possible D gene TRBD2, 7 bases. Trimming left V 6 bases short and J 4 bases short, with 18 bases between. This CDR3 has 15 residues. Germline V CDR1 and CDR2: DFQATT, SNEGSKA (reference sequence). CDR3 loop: CSAGGRGWRTGELFF. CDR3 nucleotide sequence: TGCAGTGCCGGGGGGAGGGGGTGGCGCACCGGGGAGCTGTTTTTT.

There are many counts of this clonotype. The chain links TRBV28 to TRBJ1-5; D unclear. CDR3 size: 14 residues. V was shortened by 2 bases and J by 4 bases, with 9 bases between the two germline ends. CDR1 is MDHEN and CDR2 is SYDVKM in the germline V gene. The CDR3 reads CASSLATANQPQHF. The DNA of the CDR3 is TGTGCCAGCAGTTTAGCTACAGCGAATCAGCCCCAGCATTTT. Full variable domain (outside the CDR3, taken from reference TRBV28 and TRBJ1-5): DVKVTQSSRYLVKRTGEKVFLECVQDMDHENMFWYRQDPGLGLRLIYFSYDVKMKEKGDIPEGYSVSREKKERFSLILESASTNQTSMYLCASSLATANQPQHFGDGTRLSIL.

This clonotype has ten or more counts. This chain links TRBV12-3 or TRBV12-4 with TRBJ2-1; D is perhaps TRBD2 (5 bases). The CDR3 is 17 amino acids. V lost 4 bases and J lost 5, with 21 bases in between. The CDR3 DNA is TGTGCCAGCAGTTCCCGACTGTCGGACTGGAGTAACAATGAGCAGTTCTTC. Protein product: CASSSRLSDWSNNEQFF.

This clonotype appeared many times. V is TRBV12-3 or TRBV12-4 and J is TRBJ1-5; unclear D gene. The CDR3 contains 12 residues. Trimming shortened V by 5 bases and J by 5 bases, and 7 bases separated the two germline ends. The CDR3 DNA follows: TGTGCCAGCAGTAACACGGATCAGCCCCAGCATTTT. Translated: CASSNTDQPQHF.

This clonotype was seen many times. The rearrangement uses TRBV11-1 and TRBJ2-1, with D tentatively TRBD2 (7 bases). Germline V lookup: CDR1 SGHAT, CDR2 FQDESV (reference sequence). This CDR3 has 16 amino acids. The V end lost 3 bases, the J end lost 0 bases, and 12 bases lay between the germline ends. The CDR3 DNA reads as TGTGCCAGCAGCTTCCCGGGGGGCCCCTCCTACAATGAGCAGTTCTTC. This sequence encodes CASSFPGGPSYNEQFF.

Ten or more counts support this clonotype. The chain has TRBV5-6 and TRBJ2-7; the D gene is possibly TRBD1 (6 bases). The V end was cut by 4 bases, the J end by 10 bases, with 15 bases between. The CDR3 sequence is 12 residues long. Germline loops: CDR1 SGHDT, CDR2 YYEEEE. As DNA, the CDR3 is TGTGCCAGCAGCCCCACAGGGACGGAACAGTACTTC. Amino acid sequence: CASSPTGTEQYF.

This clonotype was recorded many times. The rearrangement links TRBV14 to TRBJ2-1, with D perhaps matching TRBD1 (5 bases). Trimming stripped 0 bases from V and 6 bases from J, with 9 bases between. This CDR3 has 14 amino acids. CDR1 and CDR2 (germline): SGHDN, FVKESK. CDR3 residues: CASSQDHRFNEQFF. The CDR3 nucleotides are TGTGCCAGCAGCCAAGATCACAGGTTCAATGAGCAGTTCTTC. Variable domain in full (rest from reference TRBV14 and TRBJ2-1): EAGVTQFPSHSVIEKGQTVTLRCDPISGHDNLYWYRRVMGKEIKFLLHFVKESKQDESGMPNNRFLAERTGGTYSTLKVQPAELEDSGVYFCASSQDHRFNEQFFGPGTRLTVL.

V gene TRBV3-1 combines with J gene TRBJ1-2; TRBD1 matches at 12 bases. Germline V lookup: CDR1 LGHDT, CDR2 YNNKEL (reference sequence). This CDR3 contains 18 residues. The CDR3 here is CTRSKVGLGQGADYGYTF. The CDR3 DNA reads TGTACCCGCAGTAAAGTCGGACTGGGACAGGGGGCCGACTATGGCTACACCTTC.

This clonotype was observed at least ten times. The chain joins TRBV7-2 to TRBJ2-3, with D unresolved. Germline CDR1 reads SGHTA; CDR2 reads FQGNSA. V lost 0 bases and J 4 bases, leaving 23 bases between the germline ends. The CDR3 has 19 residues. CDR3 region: CASSLAIPGLQDTADTQYF. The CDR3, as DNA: TGTGCCAGCAGCTTAGCAATCCCGGGCCTCCAAGACACGGCAGATACGCAGTATTTT.

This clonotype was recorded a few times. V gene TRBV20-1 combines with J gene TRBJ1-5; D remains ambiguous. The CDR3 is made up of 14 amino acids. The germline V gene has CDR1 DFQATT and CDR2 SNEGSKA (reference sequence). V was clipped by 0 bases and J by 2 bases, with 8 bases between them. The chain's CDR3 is CSARDQVGNQPQHF. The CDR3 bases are TGCAGTGCTAGAGACCAGGTGGGCAATCAGCCCCAGCATTTT.

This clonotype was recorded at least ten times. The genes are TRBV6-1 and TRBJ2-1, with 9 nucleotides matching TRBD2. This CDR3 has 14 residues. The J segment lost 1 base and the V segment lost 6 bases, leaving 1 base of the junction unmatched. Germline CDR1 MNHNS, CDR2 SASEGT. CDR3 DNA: TGTGCCAGCAGGACTAGCGGTTCCTACAATGAGCAGTTCTTC. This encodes CASRTSGSYNEQFF.

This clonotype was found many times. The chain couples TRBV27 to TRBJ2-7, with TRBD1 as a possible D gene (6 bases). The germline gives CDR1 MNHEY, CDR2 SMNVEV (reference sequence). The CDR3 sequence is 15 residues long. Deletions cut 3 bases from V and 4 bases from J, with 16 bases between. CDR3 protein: CASSFNWGPLYEQYF. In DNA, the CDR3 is TGTGCCAGCAGTTTCAACTGGGGGCCACTTTACGAGCAGTACTTC.

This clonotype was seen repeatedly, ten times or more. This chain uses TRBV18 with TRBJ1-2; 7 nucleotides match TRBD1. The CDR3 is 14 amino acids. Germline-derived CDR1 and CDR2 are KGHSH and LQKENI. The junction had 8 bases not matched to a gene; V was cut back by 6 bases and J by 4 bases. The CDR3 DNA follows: TGTGCCAGCTCTTCGGACAGGTGGGGCTATGGCTACACCTTC. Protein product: CASSSDRWGYGYTF.